The TCR beta chain described here comes from a study of blood T cells in healthy people across ages (dated by TCRdb to between 2014 and 2016). Regarding the complete study: In model experiments, roughly one uniquely barcoded TCR beta cDNA molecule per two T cells was captured by template switching. For two donors (one aged 18 to 30 and one aged 80 or older), the study analyzed two additional independent replicas of 1 million unique cDNA reads from the same blood draw. Using deep sequencing normalized with unique cDNA molecular identifiers, the study measured how TCR beta repertoire diversity changes with age. To avoid experimental bias, donors of different ages were randomly spread across the sequencing lanes. The donors were divided into four age groups: young (average roughly 15 years), middle-aged (about 39), aged (about 60) and long-lived (roughly 86). General study outcomes and caveats: Observed TCR beta diversity per million T cells fell roughly linearly with age, and a significant reduction was already apparent by age roughly 40. Observed TCR beta diversity correlated strongly with the percentage of naive T cells measured by flow cytometry. Estimates of total diversity from one million sequenced T cells were regarded as lower bounds and underestimates. Compared with the aged group, the long-lived group had more naive CD4+ T cells, fewer expanded clones and increased TCR diversity, suggesting age selection. Since profiling was done on bulk unsorted PBMCs, naive and antigen-experienced compartments could not be conclusively compared. The CMV infection status of donors was not known, potentially confounding age-related changes in expanded clonotypes.

To note about this clonotype: Its antigen target is currently unknown. This may arise from a read error, as a much more abundant clone is one base away.

Receptors were amplified or captured by 5' RACE. Sequenced using an Illumina HiSeq 2500. A second PCR of about 7 to 12 cycles was performed with a sample-barcoded 5' primer and a J-beta primer mix. A unique molecular identifier was introduced onto each TCR beta cDNA molecule by a template-switch 5' adaptor carrying 12 random nucleotides. Each sample yielded at least 3 million CDR3-containing paired-end reads. All of the RNA was converted into first-strand cDNA using the Mint cDNA synthesis kit, with a TRBC-specific oligonucleotide serving as the primer. Following uracil-DNA glycosylase treatment, a first 18-cycle PCR with universal primers M1SS and BC2_uni_R was performed on all cDNA. The original pipeline was this. For normalization, 1 million high-quality reads were randomly selected from each sample, with every read carrying a distinct molecular identifier. Instead of being binned into consensus sequences, reads that shared molecular identifiers were thrown out. MiTCR, run with a Q25 quality threshold and the strictest error-elimination algorithm, handled CDR3 identification, clonotype clustering and error correction. Lower-bound total TCR beta diversity was estimated with a nonparametric unseen species model using Euler transformation. TCRdb redid the processing of the public reads, applying fastp at Q25 and MiXCR, and retained in-frame beta chains. Rows merge per CDR3 protein into single entries with the most common DNA and genes. The V and J calls reflect TCRdb's pipeline rather than the authors' work. The sample contains 1.5 million to 2 million distinct CDR3 sequences, about 49% of them found a single time. The ten largest clones add up to 2.1% of the sample.

Donors were a few dozen systemically healthy Caucasian individuals from Russia aged roughly 6 to 100 years. Each donor gave roughly 9 milliliters of peripheral blood, drawn into EDTA-treated Vacutainer tubes. Ficoll-Paque density-gradient centrifugation was used to isolate PBMCs, with at least 6 million obtained per sample. Total RNA was extracted from PBMCs with Trizol reagent, with at least 6 micrograms obtained per sample. For every donor, an aliquot of PBMCs went through flow cytometry to measure the percentages of naive CD45RAhigh/CD27high T cells. Trimming removed 0 bases from V and 4 bases from J; the gene matches leave 2 bases unexplained. CDR1 and CDR2 (SGHRS, YFSETQ) derive from the germline V gene. From the cysteine up to the phenylalanine, the CDR3 has a length of 15 residues. Only CDR3 DNA is held: 45 bases, read in frame from base 1.

The chain links TRBV5-1 with TRBJ2-5, with 11 bases matching TRBD2. Sequenced input: blood. The source of this sequence is a woman in her thirties or forties in good health. The sequenced DNA: TGCGCCAGCAGCTTGGCGACTAGCGGGGTAGAGACCCAGTACTTC. This codes for CASSLATSGVETQYF.